This T cell receptor (beta chain) was observed in a study of graft-versus-host responses after intestinal transplantation (dated by TCRdb to the early 2020s). Describing the broader study: The transplants that recipients got were multivisceral, liver-intestinal, or isolated intestinal. All recipients received anti-thymocyte globulin induction followed by maintenance tacrolimus and steroids for roughly three years. Bulk TCR-beta CDR3 sequencing was used to track graft-versus-host and host-versus-graft alloreactive T cell clones in the graft, circulation and bone marrow after intestinal transplantation. Alloreactive clones were identified by sequencing pre-transplant mixed lymphocyte reaction products and comparing them with unstimulated pre-transplant donor and recipient T cells. The cohort enrolled fewer than 25 intestinal transplant recipients including one retransplant, and a few patients lacking pretransplant specimens were excluded. Donor T cell macrochimerism was defined as a peak of at least 4% donor T cells among recipient peripheral blood mononuclear cells. Samples from three later patients were sequenced in-house on an Illumina MiSeq with MiXCR processing rather than by the commercial service.

Library generation was performed with the immunoSEQ multiplex PCR assay. Adaptive Biotechnologies carried out high-throughput TCR-beta CDR3 sequencing of genomic DNA for most patients. Per the original workflow: Adaptive's ImmunoSEQ software supplied the TCR sequencing data for around 17 patients, while MiXCR and VDJtools were used to process a few other patients. CDR3 nucleotide sequences shared between donor and recipient were removed because their origin could not be assigned. To be classed as alloreactive, a clone needed at least 2-fold expansion over unstimulated cells and a minimum CFSE-low frequency of 0.002% (template counts) or 0.001% (read counts). Mappable clones were those detected in sequenced pre-transplant spleen, lymph node, or MLR CFSE-low populations of the donor or recipient. The cumulative frequency of alloreactive clones was calculated as a percentage of all sequences, weighted by copy number. The source is immuneACCESS, and TCRdb retained only in-frame sequences with V and J called. Part of the clones is not carried over; for the studies checked, unresolved V genes explain less than half of this, and the remainder is unexplained. V, J and clone size reflect that table, while D and trimming were determined from the DNA. In this sample the table shows roughly 45,000 clones, approximately 95% of which occur a single time. Around 1.5% of the sample is held by the ten biggest clonotypes.

Note on this clone: The antigen this receptor binds is unknown. Base qualities are not at hand, and no much larger clone is one base apart.

Blood samples were collected up to 4 times in the first month after transplant and then at least monthly when available. The CDR3 runs 16 amino acids, cysteine and phenylalanine included. Only CDR3 DNA is held: 48 bases, read in frame from base 1. Looking up the germline V gene (reference sequence) yields CDR1 LNHDA and CDR2 SQIVND. The junction carries 17 bases between V and J, which are trimmed by 5 bases and 0 bases respectively. General conclusions and limits of the study: The relatively low number and heterogeneity of intestinal transplant patients limited the conclusions. GvH clones turned up in recipient bone marrow, with some appearing earlier in ileal mucosa or blood, a pattern consistent with an intestinal mucosal origin. Early after transplant, peak levels of circulating GvH clones were found to be associated with declines in HvG clones. High GvH to HvG T cell clonal ratios were observed in the allografts of patients with donor T cell macrochimerism.

The sequence came from a human patient who received an intestinal transplant, so some T cells may come from the graft donor. This chain is built from TRBV19 and TRBJ2-7, with TRBD2 tentatively as D gene (7 bases match). The sample was PBMCs, taken 330 to 350 days after intestinal transplant. The bases read TGTGCCAGTAGTCCGCTAAGGGGGGGCAACTCCTACGAGCAGTACTTC. The translation is CASSPLRGGNSYEQYF.